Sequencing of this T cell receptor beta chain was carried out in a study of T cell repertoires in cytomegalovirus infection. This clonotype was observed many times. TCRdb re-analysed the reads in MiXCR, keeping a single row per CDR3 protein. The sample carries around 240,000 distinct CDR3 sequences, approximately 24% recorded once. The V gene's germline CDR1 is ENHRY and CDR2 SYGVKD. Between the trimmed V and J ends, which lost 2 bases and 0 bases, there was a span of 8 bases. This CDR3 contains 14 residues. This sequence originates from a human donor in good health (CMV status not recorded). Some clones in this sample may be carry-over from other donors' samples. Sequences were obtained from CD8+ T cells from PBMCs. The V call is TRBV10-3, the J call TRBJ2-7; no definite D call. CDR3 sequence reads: CAISELPHSYEQYF. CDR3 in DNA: TGTGCCATCAGTGAGCTACCTCACTCCTACGAGCAGTACTTC.